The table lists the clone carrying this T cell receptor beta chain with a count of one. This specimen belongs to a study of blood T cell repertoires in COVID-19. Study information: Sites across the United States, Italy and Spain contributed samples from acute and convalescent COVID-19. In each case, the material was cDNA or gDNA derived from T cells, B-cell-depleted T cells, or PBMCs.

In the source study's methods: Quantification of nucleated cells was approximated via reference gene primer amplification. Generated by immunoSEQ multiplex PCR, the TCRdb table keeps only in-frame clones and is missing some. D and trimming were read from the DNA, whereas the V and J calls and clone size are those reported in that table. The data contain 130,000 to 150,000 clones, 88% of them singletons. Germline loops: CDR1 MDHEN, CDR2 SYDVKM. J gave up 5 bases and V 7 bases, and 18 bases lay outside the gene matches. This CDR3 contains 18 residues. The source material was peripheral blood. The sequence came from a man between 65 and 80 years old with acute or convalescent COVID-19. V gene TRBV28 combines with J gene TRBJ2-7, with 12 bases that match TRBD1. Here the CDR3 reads CASNQSGTGGPGGNEQYF. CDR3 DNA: TGTGCCAGCAACCAATCGGGGACAGGGGGCCCAGGGGGCAACGAGCAGTACTTC.